Listed here are 20 T cell receptor beta chains from one sample, sequenced in a study of neurological immune-mediated disorders. TCRdb processed the 5' RACE reads anew with MiXCR; each CDR3 protein has one entry. The table records tens of thousands of distinct CDR3 sequences, roughly 15% of them present only once. Sequencing was performed on PBMCs. These receptors all stem from a woman aged 45-65 years in good health.

This clonotype has ten or more counts. In nucleotides, the CDR3 is TGTGCCAGCAGCTTACTCCCTAGCGTACAAGAGACCCAGTACTTC. Translated, it gives CASSLLPSVQETQYF. V is TRBV7-3 and J is TRBJ2-5; D may be TRBD2 (6 bases). V lost 2 bases, J lost 2 bases, and 12 bases lay in between. This CDR3 is built from 15 residues. Looked up from germline, CDR1 is SGHTA and CDR2 is FQGTGA.

At least ten counts were recorded for this clonotype. This chain links TRBV20-1 with TRBJ1-2; weak D call: TRBD1 (5 bases). V lost 0 bases and J 2 bases, leaving 7 bases between the germline ends. The CDR3 contains 13 residues. Germline CDR1 DFQATT, CDR2 SNEGSKA (reference sequence). The CDR3 protein is CSAREAGNYGYTF. For the CDR3, the DNA is TGCAGTGCTAGAGAGGCAGGGAACTATGGCTACACCTTC.

V usage is TRBV5-1 and J usage is TRBJ2-5; 12 bases line up with TRBD2. Germline CDR1 reads SGHRS; CDR2 reads YFSETQ. There are 18 residues in the CDR3. J gave up 2 bases and V 3 bases, and 11 bases lay outside the gene matches. DNA of the CDR3: TGCGCCAGCAGCTCTGGTATTCTAGCGGGAGGGCGTCAAGAGACCCAGTACTTC. Its protein product is CASSSGILAGGRQETQYF.

The CDR3 protein is CASSSELNPGELFF. As DNA, the CDR3 is TGTGCCAGCAGCTCTGAGCTCAACCCCGGGGAGCTGTTTTTT. The chain has TRBV11-2 and TRBJ2-2; D not resolved. Trimming pared 4 bases from V and 6 bases from J, leaving 12 bases between. There are 14 residues in the CDR3. Germline V gives CDR1 SGHAT, CDR2 FQNNGV.

This clonotype has ten or more counts. J is TRBJ2-5 and V is TRBV19; D not resolved. The CDR3 length is 11 residues. Trimming stripped 8 bases from V and 5 bases from J, with 9 bases between. In germline, CDR1 is LNHDA, CDR2 SQIVND (reference sequence). The CDR3 spells CASSTRETQYF. CDR3 DNA sequence: TGTGCCAGTTCAACCAGGGAGACCCAGTACTTC.

The sample holds many counts of this clonotype. V and J are TRBV20-1 and TRBJ2-1, with 13 bases matching TRBD2. The CDR3 loop spans 15 amino acids. Trimming took 6 bases from V and 8 from J; bases not matched to a gene: 10. Germline-derived CDR1 and CDR2 are DFQATT and SNEGSKA (reference sequence). In DNA, the CDR3 is TGCAGTGCCATTTGGACTAGCGGGAGTCCGGATGAGCAGTTCTTC. Its translation is CSAIWTSGSPDEQFF.

This chain uses TRBV6-2 or TRBV6-3 with TRBJ2-1; 11 bases agree with TRBD2. The ends lost 4 bases at V and 4 bases at J; junction bases unmatched: 6. CDR3 length: 16 residues. Germline V gene lookup returns CDR1 MNHEY and CDR2 SVGEGT. CDR3 protein: CASSSQLAGVYNEQFF. The CDR3 nucleotides are TGTGCCAGCAGTTCTCAACTAGCGGGAGTGTACAATGAGCAGTTCTTC.

To note about this clonotype: Being one base from a much bigger clone, this may be a read error. The chain combines TRBV20-1 with TRBJ2-1, with 15 bases matching TRBD2. J gave up 0 bases and V 4 bases, and 13 bases lay outside the gene matches. CDR1 and CDR2 (germline): DFQATT, SNEGSKA (reference sequence). The CDR3 is 20 amino acids. CDR3 sequence reads: CSATLIPGLAGGSSYNEQFF. As DNA, the CDR3 is TGCAGTGCTACCCTAATCCCGGGACTAGCGGGAGGTAGCTCCTACAATGAGCAGTTCTTC.

In its sample, this clonotype was seen many times. V gene TRBV7-2 combines with J gene TRBJ2-3; perhaps TRBD2 as D (5 bases). V lost 2 bases and J 1 base, leaving 13 bases between the germline ends. The CDR3 extends over 16 amino acids. CDR1 and CDR2 (germline): SGHTA, FQGNSA. CDR3 sequence (DNA): TGTGCCAGCAGCTTAAGTCCGGGGTTGGGCACAGATACGCAGTATTTT. Encoded protein: CASSLSPGLGTDTQYF.

This clonotype showed up many times. The chain couples TRBV7-6 to TRBJ2-7; 8 bases align to TRBD2. Trimming removed 5 bases from V and 7 bases from J; junction bases left unmatched: 13. Germline-derived CDR1 and CDR2 are SGHVS and FNYEAQ. The CDR3 covers 15 residues. The CDR3 nucleotides read TGTGCCAGCAGCCTCGTGGGGAGCGGGGGAAGAGAGCAGTACTTC. It encodes CASSLVGSGGREQYF.

This clonotype was counted ten times or more. Here the CDR3 reads CSVEVGTGGEKLFF. The CDR3 nucleotides read TGCAGCGTTGAGGTCGGGACAGGGGGCGAAAAACTGTTTTTT. This sequence joins TRBV29-1 and TRBJ1-4, with 12 bases lining up with TRBD1. Germline V gene lookup returns CDR1 SQVTM and CDR2 ANQGSEA. With 3 bases clipped from V and 8 bases from J, the junction kept 4 bases outside the gene matches. The CDR3 has 14 amino acids.

This clonotype was counted at least ten times. The chain has TRBV29-1 and TRBJ1-1; D might be TRBD1 (6 bases). There are 13 residues in the CDR3. Trimming shortened V by 4 bases and J by 2 bases, and 11 bases separated the two germline ends. The germline V gene encodes CDR1 SQVTM and CDR2 ANQGSEA. The CDR3: CSVGGGINTEAFF. For the CDR3, the DNA is TGCAGCGTTGGAGGGGGGATTAACACTGAAGCTTTCTTT.

This clonotype was counted at least ten times. The V call is TRBV6-6, the J call TRBJ1-1; no definite D call. The germline gives CDR1 MNHNY, CDR2 SVGAGI (reference sequence). V lost 7 bases, J lost 6 bases, and 15 bases lay in between. The CDR3 is 13 amino acids. The CDR3 spells CASTQNIPSEAFF. The DNA of the CDR3 is TGTGCCAGCACCCAAAACATTCCATCTGAAGCTTTCTTT.

This clonotype showed up many times. The rearrangement links TRBV9 to TRBJ2-5; unclear D gene. Germline values: CDR1 SGDLS, CDR2 YYNGEE. CDR3 size: 13 residues. Between the trimmed V and J ends, which lost 4 bases and 3 bases, there was a span of 10 bases. The CDR3 coding sequence is TGTGCCAGCAGCCGTTACTCCGAAGAGACCCAGTACTTC. Protein sequence: CASSRYSEETQYF.

In this sample, this clonotype turned up many times. This chain uses TRBV5-1 with TRBJ1-3, with D possibly being TRBD1 (6 bases). CDR1 is SGHRS, CDR2 YFSETQ, per germline. V lost 0 bases and J 2 bases, leaving 12 bases between the germline ends. This CDR3 comprises 16 residues. This CDR3 reads CASSLAPAGAGNTIYF. The CDR3 DNA sequence: TGCGCCAGCAGCTTGGCCCCCGCAGGGGCTGGAAACACCATATATTTT.

This clonotype appeared many times. The V and J genes are TRBV24-1 and TRBJ2-2; no clear D gene. This CDR3 is built from 13 residues. The germline CDR1 and CDR2 sequences are KGHDR and SFDVKD. V lost 10 bases, J lost 7 bases, and 15 bases lay in between. The CDR3 loop is CATEARFGGELFF. The DNA for the CDR3 is TGTGCCACTGAGGCCCGGTTTGGCGGGGAGCTGTTTTTT.

The rearrangement joins TRBV5-5 to TRBJ1-6; D possibly corresponds to TRBD1 (5 bases). The germline V and J ends were trimmed by 1 base and 0 bases, with 14 bases remaining between them. Germline V CDR1 and CDR2: SGHKS, YYEKEE (reference sequence). The CDR3 extends over 18 amino acids. The DNA for the CDR3 is TGTGCCAGCAGCTTGCCGACAGCTTCCAGCTCCTATAATTCACCCCTCCACTTT. Amino acids: CASSLPTASSSYNSPLHF.

This chain connects TRBV28 to TRBJ2-7; TRBD2 agrees at 11 bases. The CDR3 extends over 16 amino acids. CDR1 and CDR2 (germline): MDHEN, SYDVKM. V lost 4 bases to trimming and J lost 0 bases; unmatched junction nucleotides: 5. The CDR3 is CASSSPGTSGSYEQYF. CDR3 in DNA: TGTGCCAGCAGTTCCCCCGGGACTAGCGGCTCCTACGAGCAGTACTTC.

Ten or more counts support this clonotype. This chain joins TRBV20-1 and TRBJ1-3, with a possible D match to TRBD1 (5 bases). The germline gives CDR1 DFQATT, CDR2 SNEGSKA (reference sequence). The CDR3 runs 15 residues. V lost 5 bases and J 0 bases, leaving 14 bases between the germline ends. The CDR3, as DNA: TGCAGTGCTGGGCTCGGGGGGAGCTCTGGAAACACCATATATTTT. The encoded protein is CSAGLGGSSGNTIYF.

The table lists this clonotype with many counts. The CDR3 coding sequence is TGTGCCACCAGTTTTTCGAACACCGGGGAGCTGTTTTTT. Translated, it gives CATSFSNTGELFF. The gene calls are TRBV24-1 and TRBJ2-2; D not certain. There are 13 residues in the CDR3. Germline V CDR1 and CDR2: KGHDR, SFDVKD. The V end lost 6 bases, the J end lost 0 bases, and 4 bases lay between the germline ends.